Given below is one T cell receptor (beta chain) in context. What it binds is not known. TCRdb ran MiXCR on the 5' RACE reads and lists one entry per CDR3 protein. This sample has around 300,000 distinct CDR3 sequences, with over 15% found just once. This sample is drawn from a study of T-cell memory formation after mild COVID-19. General study points: Some clones that responded were present in memory (sampled pre-infection), which suggests cross-reactive memory joined.

CDR1 is MGHRA and CDR2 is YSYEKL in the germline V gene. Trimming removed 2 bases from V and 4 bases from J; junction bases left unmatched: 5. The CDR3 is 15 residues long. The specimen sequenced was PBMCs or a T cell subset sorted from them (not recorded which). J is TRBJ1-5 and V is TRBV4-1; 7 nucleotides match TRBD1. The receptor was derived from a man between 18 and 29 years old who had mild COVID-19 (a few samples of this study predate the infection). Cell type and time point are not known. In DNA form, the CDR3 reads TGCGCCAGCAGCCAACTATCAGGGGGGAATCAGCCCCAGCATTTT. This codes for CASSQLSGGNQPQHF.